These 20 T cell receptor beta chains were all obtained from the same sample, sequenced in a study of T-cell memory formation after mild COVID-19. TCRdb reanalysed the 5' RACE reads using MiXCR and keeps one entry per CDR3 protein. There are fewer than 400,000 distinct CDR3 sequences in the sample; approximately 15% occur only once, and around a fifth lies in the top ten. What was sequenced was PBMCs or a T cell subset sorted from them (not recorded which). The receptors come from a man younger than 35 who had mild COVID-19 (a few samples of this study predate the infection). Cell type and time point are not known.

The chain links TRBV2 to TRBJ1-2; D remains unclear. The CDR3 spans 13 residues. Germline-derived CDR1 and CDR2 are SNHLY and FYNNEI. The ends were cut back, 6 bases at V and 7 bases at J, with 15 bases in the middle. In DNA form, the CDR3 reads TGTGCCAGCAGGTGGAGAGGCGCGGCTGGCTACACCTTC. Amino acids: CASRWRGAAGYTF. The complete variable domain, with remaining parts taken from reference TRBV2 and TRBJ1-2, reads EPEVTQTPSHQVTQMGQEVILRCVPISNHLYFYWYRQILGQKVEFLVSFYNNEISEKSEIFDDQFSVERPDGSNFTLKIRSTKLEDSAMYFCASRWRGAAGYTFGSGTRLTVV.

The V call is TRBV29-1, the J call TRBJ2-1, with 9 nucleotides matching TRBD1. The CDR3 consists of 12 residues. Germline V gives CDR1 SQVTM, CDR2 ANQGSEA. V lost 7 bases and J lost 4; bases outside the gene matches: 2. For the CDR3, the DNA is TGCAGCGAGACAGGGGGTTACAATGAGCAGTTCTTC. The encoded protein is CSETGGYNEQFF.

The rearrangement joins TRBV7-2 to TRBJ2-5; perhaps TRBD2 as D (6 bases). There are 16 residues in the CDR3. Germline loops: CDR1 SGHTA, CDR2 FQGNSA. V dropped 0 bases and J dropped 4 bases, with 15 bases sitting between them. CDR3 amino acids: CASSLASGGGRETQYF. The CDR3 bases are TGTGCCAGCAGCTTAGCATCCGGGGGAGGTCGAGAGACCCAGTACTTC.

This clonotype appeared a few times. The V gene is TRBV25-1, the J gene TRBJ2-1; TRBD2 aligns across 10 bases. The trim removed 7 bases at V and 3 bases at J, leaving 3 bases unmatched. This CDR3 is 14 amino acids long. Germline V gene sequence: CDR1 MGHDK, CDR2 SYGVNS. CDR3 protein: CASNLAGDYNEQFF. The DNA for the CDR3 is TGTGCCAGCAACCTAGCGGGGGACTACAATGAGCAGTTCTTC. The full variable domain, with the rest looked up from reference TRBV25-1 and TRBJ2-1, is EADIYQTPRYLVIGTGKKITLECSQTMGHDKMYWYQQDPGMELHLIHYSYGVNSTEKGDLSSESTVSRIRTEHFPLTLESARPSHTSQYLCASNLAGDYNEQFFGPGTRLTVL.

The chain links TRBV6-2 or TRBV6-3 to TRBJ1-5; D remains ambiguous. Germline V gene sequence: CDR1 MNHEY, CDR2 SVGEGT. The ends were cut back, 2 bases at V and 5 bases at J, with 10 bases in the middle. The CDR3 totals 14 residues. This chain's CDR3 is CASSYQQYYQPQHF. CDR3 bases: TGTGCCAGCAGTTACCAGCAGTATTATCAGCCCCAGCATTTT.

The sample holds many counts of this clonotype. This chain uses TRBV6-2 or TRBV6-3 with TRBJ1-5, with D possibly being TRBD1 (5 bases). The germline gives CDR1 MNHEY, CDR2 SVGEGT. The CDR3 sequence is 17 residues long. V gave up 6 bases and J gave up 5 bases, with 23 bases separating them. CDR3 nucleotides: TGTGCCAGCAGCCCAATCCCGACTCGGGGGGTTTATCAGCCCCAGCATTTT. Translating it yields CASSPIPTRGVYQPQHF.

This clonotype has more than one count but fewer than ten. The chain employs TRBV4-1 and TRBJ1-2; D not certain. The CDR3 has 15 amino acids. Trimming removed 2 bases from V and 8 bases from J, with 18 bases in between. Germline lookup yields CDR1 MGHRA and CDR2 YSYEKL. The CDR3 loop is CASSQSILWLRGYTF. In DNA, the CDR3 is TGCGCCAGCAGCCAATCCATATTGTGGTTGCGAGGCTACACCTTC.

This clonotype was seen a handful of times. The chain recombines TRBV7-2 with TRBJ1-1; 9 nucleotides agree with TRBD1. After removal of 3 bases from V and 10 bases from J, the junction contained 6 bases not matched to a gene. CDR3 length equals 13 residues. Germline CDR1 reads SGHTA; CDR2 reads FQGNSA. The CDR3 is CASSFPGTGLAFF. CDR3 in DNA: TGTGCCAGCAGCTTTCCCGGGACAGGGCTAGCTTTCTTT.

V usage is TRBV7-9 and J usage is TRBJ1-5; no firm D call. V lost 4 bases to trimming and J lost 4 bases, with 5 bases between them. The germline V gene has CDR1 SEHNR and CDR2 FQNEAQ (reference sequence). The CDR3 extends over 12 amino acids. The CDR3 nucleotides are TGTGCCAGCAGCTGGGATAATCAGCCCCAGCATTTT. It yields the protein CASSWDNQPQHF.

The chain couples TRBV7-8 to TRBJ2-6; no clear D. V was cut by 1 base and J by 2 bases, with 9 bases left in between. The germline V gene encodes CDR1 SGHVS and CDR2 FQNEAQ. CDR3 length: 16 amino acids. CDR3 sequence: CASSLDEFTGANVLTF. DNA of the CDR3: TGTGCCAGCAGCTTAGATGAGTTTACTGGGGCCAACGTCCTGACTTTC.

The table lists this clonotype with a few counts. The chain recombines TRBV20-1 with TRBJ2-7; the match to TRBD1 covers 7 bases. The CDR3 has 13 residues. Germline lookup yields CDR1 DFQATT and CDR2 SNEGSKA (reference sequence). Germline trimming cut 6 bases from V and 0 bases from J; bases unmatched to any gene: 5. This chain's CDR3 is CSATTGLSYEQYF. The CDR3 DNA reads as TGCAGTGCCACGACAGGGCTCTCCTACGAGCAGTACTTC.

This clonotype was counted only a few times. The V call is TRBV11-3, the J call TRBJ1-2; perhaps TRBD1 as D (6 bases). This CDR3 has 15 residues. V was clipped by 2 bases and J by 7 bases, with 17 bases between them. Germline values: CDR1 SGHNT, CDR2 YENEEA. CDR3 region: CASSLLGQGFRGYTF. CDR3 in DNA: TGTGCCAGCAGCTTATTGGGGCAGGGGTTTCGTGGCTACACCTTC.

The CDR3 coding sequence is TGTGCCAGCAGCGTAAGGACTACAGGGGACACCGGGGAGCTGTTTTTT. As protein: CASSVRTTGDTGELFF. This chain connects TRBV9 to TRBJ2-2, with a weak D call TRBD1 (7 bases). Trimming took 1 base from V and 3 from J, leaving 13 bases between them. This CDR3 contains 16 residues. Germline CDR1 SGDLS, CDR2 YYNGEE. Based on the CDR3 plus reference TRBV9 and TRBJ2-2, the full variable domain is DSGVTQTPKHLITATGQRVTLRCSPRSGDLSVYWYQQSLDQGLQFLIQYYNGEERAKGNILERFSAQQFPDLHSELNLSSLELGDSALYFCASSVRTTGDTGELFFGEGSRLTVL.

This chain uses TRBV5-6 with TRBJ1-6; TRBD1 is a possible D gene (5 bases). Germline V CDR1 and CDR2: SGHDT, YYEEEE. Trimming removed 4 bases from V and 0 bases from J, with 23 bases in between. The CDR3 has 20 amino acids. The CDR3 DNA reads TGTGCCAGCAGCCCAACCTCGGACGGGGACCTAAGCTCCTATAATTCACCCCTCCACTTT. This gives the protein CASSPTSDGDLSSYNSPLHF.

This chain uses TRBV11-2 with TRBJ1-2, with TRBD1 matching over 7 bases. The CDR3 runs to 15 residues. Germline CDR1 and CDR2: SGHAT and FQNNGV. With V trimmed by 6 bases and J by 5 bases, 12 bases remained unmatched. The CDR3 bases are TGTGCCAGCAGGCTCCCGGGACAGAAGATTTATGGCTACACCTTC. This encodes CASRLPGQKIYGYTF.

The rearrangement links TRBV20-1 to TRBJ2-1; possibly TRBD1 or TRBD2 for D (6 bases each). Germline lookup yields CDR1 DFQATT and CDR2 SNEGSKA (reference sequence). The ends were cut back, 5 bases at V and 0 bases at J, with 23 bases in the middle. The CDR3 is 18 amino acids. The CDR3 spells CSAPRGRGGFSSYNEQFF. The CDR3 DNA follows: TGCAGTGCTCCGCGGGGCAGGGGCGGATTTAGCTCCTACAATGAGCAGTTCTTC.

V gene TRBV7-2 combines with J gene TRBJ1-6, with a possible D match to TRBD1 (5 bases). This CDR3 comprises 15 residues. Trimming removed 5 bases at V and 8 bases at J, with 16 bases between. The germline V gene encodes CDR1 SGHTA and CDR2 FQGNSA. The CDR3 DNA sequence: TGTGCCAGCAGCACCCGGACACAGACCTATTCACCCCTCCACTTT. Translated: CASSTRTQTYSPLHF. Using reference TRBV7-2 and TRBJ1-6 for the parts outside the CDR3, the full variable domain is GAGVSQSPSNKVTEKGKDVELRCDPISGHTALYWYRQSLGQGLEFLIYFQGNSAPDKSGLPSDRFSAERTGGSVSTLTIQRTQQEDSAVYLCASSTRTQTYSPLHFGNGTRLTVT.

The genes are TRBV6-2 or TRBV6-3 and TRBJ1-6; a weak D match, TRBD1 (5 bases). This CDR3 comprises 14 residues. Germline V gene sequence: CDR1 MNHEY, CDR2 SVGEGT. Trimming shortened V by 8 bases and J by 9 bases, and 17 bases separated the two germline ends. CDR3 sequence: CASCPKGAGSPLHF. The CDR3 nucleotides are TGTGCCAGCTGCCCGAAAGGGGCTGGTTCACCCCTCCACTTT.

This clonotype occurred a few times. The rearrangement links TRBV7-9 to TRBJ2-7; D is unresolved. The CDR3 runs to 13 residues. In germline, CDR1 is SEHNR, CDR2 FQNEAQ (reference sequence). The V gene lost 5 bases and the J gene lost 4 bases, with 12 bases spanning the gap. CDR3 in DNA: TGTGCCAGCAGCCCCCTTGGACGATACGAGCAGTACTTC. Amino acid sequence: CASSPLGRYEQYF.

This clonotype has more than one count but fewer than ten. The rearrangement links TRBV4-3 to TRBJ2-2; TRBD2 aligns across 7 bases. The CDR3 spans 15 residues. Germline V gene data show CDR1 as LGHNA and CDR2 as YSLEER. The trim removed 4 bases at V and 4 bases at J, leaving 6 bases unmatched. CDR3 bases: TGCGCCAGCAGCCCTGCGGGAGCCGGCACCGGGGAGCTGTTTTTT. Translated: CASSPAGAGTGELFF.